This T cell receptor beta chain was identified in a study of T cell responses to AZD1222 COVID-19 vaccine. Study at large: Second-dose schedules of about 4 or about 12 weeks were combined. Findings and caveats of the study: After two AZD1222 doses, spike-specific TCR breadth and depth rose versus day 0. Repertoire collection took place solely once the T cell response had peaked.

In regard to this clone: Its antigen is currently unknown.

Germline lookup yields CDR1 ENHRY and CDR2 SYGVKD. The CDR3 length is 16 residues. Germline trimming cut 6 bases from V and 3 bases from J; bases unmatched to any gene: 10. Sequencing used immunoSEQ multiplex PCR; TCRdb keeps in-frame clones, though not all of them. The sample records 95,000 to 150,000 clones, roughly 87% being singletons. The rearrangement uses TRBV10-3 and TRBJ1-5; 8 bases match TRBD1. The source material was peripheral blood, sampled on day 0 of AZD1222 vaccination. This sequence originates from an adult in good health. The CDR3 nucleotides are TGTGCCATCAGGGGAGACAGGGGAGGTGACAATCAGCCCCAGCATTTT. Protein: CAIRGDRGGDNQPQHF.